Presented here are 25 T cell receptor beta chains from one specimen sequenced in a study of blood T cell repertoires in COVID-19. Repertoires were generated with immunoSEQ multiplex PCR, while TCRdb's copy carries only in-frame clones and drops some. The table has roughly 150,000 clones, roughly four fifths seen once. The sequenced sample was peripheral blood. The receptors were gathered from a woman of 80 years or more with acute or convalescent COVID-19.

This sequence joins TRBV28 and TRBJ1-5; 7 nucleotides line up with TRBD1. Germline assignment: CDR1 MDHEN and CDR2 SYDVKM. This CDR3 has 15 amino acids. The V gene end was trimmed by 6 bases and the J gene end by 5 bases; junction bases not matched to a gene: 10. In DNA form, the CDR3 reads TGTGCCAGCAGCACCCCCCAGGGGGAAGATCAGCCCCAGCATTTT. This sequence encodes CASSTPQGEDQPQHF.

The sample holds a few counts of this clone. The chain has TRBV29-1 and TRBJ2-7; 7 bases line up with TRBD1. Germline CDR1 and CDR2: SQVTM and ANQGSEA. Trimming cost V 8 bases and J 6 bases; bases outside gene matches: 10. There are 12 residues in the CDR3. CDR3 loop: CSLTTGESEQYF. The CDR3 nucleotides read TGCAGCCTTACCACAGGGGAAAGCGAGCAGTACTTC.

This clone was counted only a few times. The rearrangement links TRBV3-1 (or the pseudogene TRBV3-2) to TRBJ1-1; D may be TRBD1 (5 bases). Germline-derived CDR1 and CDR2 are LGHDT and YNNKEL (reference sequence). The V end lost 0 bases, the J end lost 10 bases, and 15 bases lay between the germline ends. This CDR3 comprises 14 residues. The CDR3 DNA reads TGTGCCAGCAGCCAAGAACCCACAGGTTCGAGAGCTTTCTTT. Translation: CASSQEPTGSRAFF.

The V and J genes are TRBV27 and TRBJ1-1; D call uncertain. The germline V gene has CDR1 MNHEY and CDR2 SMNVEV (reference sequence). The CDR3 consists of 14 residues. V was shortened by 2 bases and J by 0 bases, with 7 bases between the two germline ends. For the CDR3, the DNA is TGTGCCAGCAGTTTAGCCGGGGTGAACACTGAAGCTTTCTTT. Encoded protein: CASSLAGVNTEAFF.

The CDR3 spells CASSLAGGAYRDYGYTF. The CDR3 bases are TGTGCCAGCAGCTTGGCCGGAGGGGCCTATAGAGACTATGGCTACACCTTC. The chain combines TRBV5-6 with TRBJ1-2; D is perhaps TRBD1 (5 bases). Trimming took off 0 bases at V and 3 bases at J, with 18 bases between the two ends. Germline lookup yields CDR1 SGHDT and CDR2 YYEEEE. The length of the CDR3 is 17 residues.

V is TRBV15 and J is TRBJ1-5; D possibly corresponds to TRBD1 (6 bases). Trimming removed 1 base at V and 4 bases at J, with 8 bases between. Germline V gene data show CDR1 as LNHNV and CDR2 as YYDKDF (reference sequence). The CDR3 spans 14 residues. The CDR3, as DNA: TGTGCCACCAGCAGAGGCAGGGGAAATCAGCCCCAGCATTTT. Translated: CATSRGRGNQPQHF. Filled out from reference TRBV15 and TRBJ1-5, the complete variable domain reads DAMVIQNPRYQVTQFGKPVTLSCSQTLNHNVMYWYQQKSSQAPKLLFHYYDKDFNNEADTPDNFQSRRPNTSFCFLDIRSPGLGDTAMYLCATSRGRGNQPQHFGDGTRLSIL.

The chain's CDR3 is CASSFGLGDEQYF. Written as DNA, the CDR3 is TGTGCCAGCAGCTTCGGACTAGGTGACGAGCAGTACTTC. The genes are TRBV5-4 and TRBJ2-7; 7 bases are shared with TRBD2. Trimming at V came to 2 bases and at J to 5 bases, leaving 4 bases not matched to a gene. The CDR3 contains 13 residues. CDR1 is SGHNT, CDR2 YYREEE, per germline (reference sequence).

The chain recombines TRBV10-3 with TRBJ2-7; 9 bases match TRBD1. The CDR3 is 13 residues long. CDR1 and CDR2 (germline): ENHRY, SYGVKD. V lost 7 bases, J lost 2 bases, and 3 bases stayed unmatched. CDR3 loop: CAIKDRGTYEQYF. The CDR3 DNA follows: TGTGCCATCAAGGACAGGGGCACCTACGAGCAGTACTTC.

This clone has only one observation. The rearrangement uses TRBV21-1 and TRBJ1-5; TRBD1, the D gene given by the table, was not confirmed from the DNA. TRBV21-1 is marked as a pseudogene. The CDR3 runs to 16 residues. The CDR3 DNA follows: TGTGCCAGCAGCCTGGGACAGGGGGCCTGCACTCAGCCCCAGCATTTT. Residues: CASSLGQGACTQPQHF.

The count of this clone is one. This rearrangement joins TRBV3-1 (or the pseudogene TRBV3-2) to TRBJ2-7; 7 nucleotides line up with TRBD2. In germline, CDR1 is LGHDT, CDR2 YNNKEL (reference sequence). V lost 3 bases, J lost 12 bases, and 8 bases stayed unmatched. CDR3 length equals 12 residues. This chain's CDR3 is CASSHGGSAPYF. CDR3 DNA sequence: TGTGCCAGCAGCCACGGCGGGAGTGCCCCGTACTTC.

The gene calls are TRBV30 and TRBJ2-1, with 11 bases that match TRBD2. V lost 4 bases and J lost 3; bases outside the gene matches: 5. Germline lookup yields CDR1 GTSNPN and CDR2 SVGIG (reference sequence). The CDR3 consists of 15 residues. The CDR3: CAWNSGRAGYNEQFF. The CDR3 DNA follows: TGTGCCTGGAATAGCGGGAGGGCCGGCTACAATGAGCAGTTCTTC.

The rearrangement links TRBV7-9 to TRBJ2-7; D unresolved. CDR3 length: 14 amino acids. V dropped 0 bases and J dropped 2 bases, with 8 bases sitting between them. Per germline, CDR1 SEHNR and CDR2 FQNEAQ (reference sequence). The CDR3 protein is CASSLAAYTYEQYF. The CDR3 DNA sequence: TGTGCCAGCAGCTTAGCGGCATACACCTACGAGCAGTACTTC.

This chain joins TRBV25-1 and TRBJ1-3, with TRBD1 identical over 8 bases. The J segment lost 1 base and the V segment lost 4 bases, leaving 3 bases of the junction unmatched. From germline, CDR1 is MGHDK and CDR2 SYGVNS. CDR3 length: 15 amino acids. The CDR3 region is CASSGGQDSGNTIYF. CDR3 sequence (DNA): TGTGCCAGCAGTGGGGGACAGGATTCTGGAAACACCATATATTTT.

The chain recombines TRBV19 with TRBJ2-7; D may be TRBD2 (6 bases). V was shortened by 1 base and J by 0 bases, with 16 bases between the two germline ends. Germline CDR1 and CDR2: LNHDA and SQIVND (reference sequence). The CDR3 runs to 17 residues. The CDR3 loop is CASSIAKGTPNSYEQYF. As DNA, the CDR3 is TGTGCCAGTAGTATAGCCAAAGGGACTCCTAACTCCTACGAGCAGTACTTC.

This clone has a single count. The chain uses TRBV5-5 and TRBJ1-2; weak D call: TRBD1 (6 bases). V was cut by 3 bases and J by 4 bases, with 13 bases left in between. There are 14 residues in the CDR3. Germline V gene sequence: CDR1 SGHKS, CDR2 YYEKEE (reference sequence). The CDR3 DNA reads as TGTGCCAGCAGCTCCTCTGGGGGCTTCTATGGCTACACCTTC. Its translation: CASSSSGGFYGYTF.

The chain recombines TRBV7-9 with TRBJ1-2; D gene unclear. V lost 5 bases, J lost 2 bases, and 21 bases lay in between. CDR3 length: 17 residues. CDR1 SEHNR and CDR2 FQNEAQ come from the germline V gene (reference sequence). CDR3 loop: CASSPPGNIASNYGYTF. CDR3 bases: TGTGCCAGCAGCCCTCCGGGGAACATAGCTTCAAACTATGGCTACACCTTC.

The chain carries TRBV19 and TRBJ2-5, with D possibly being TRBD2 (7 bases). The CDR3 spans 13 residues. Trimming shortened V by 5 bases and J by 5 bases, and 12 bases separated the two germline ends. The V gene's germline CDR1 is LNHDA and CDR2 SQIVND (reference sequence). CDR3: CASSSGGDETQYF. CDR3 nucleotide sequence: TGTGCCAGTAGTTCGGGGGGCGACGAGACCCAGTACTTC.

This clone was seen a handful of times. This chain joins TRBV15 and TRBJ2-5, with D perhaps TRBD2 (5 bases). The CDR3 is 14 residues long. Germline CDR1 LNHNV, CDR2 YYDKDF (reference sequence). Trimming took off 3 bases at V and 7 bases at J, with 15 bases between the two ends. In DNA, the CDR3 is TGTGCCACCAGCAGTGCGAGCGGAGGTTGGACCCAGTACTTC. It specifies CATSSASGGWTQYF.

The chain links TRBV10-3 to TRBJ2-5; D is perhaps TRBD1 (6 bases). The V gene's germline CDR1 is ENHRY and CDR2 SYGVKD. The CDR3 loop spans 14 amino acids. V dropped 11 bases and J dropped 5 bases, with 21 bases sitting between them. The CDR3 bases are TGTGCCGTGGCTAGCACAGGGAGTCGGGAGACCCAGTACTTC. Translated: CAVASTGSRETQYF.

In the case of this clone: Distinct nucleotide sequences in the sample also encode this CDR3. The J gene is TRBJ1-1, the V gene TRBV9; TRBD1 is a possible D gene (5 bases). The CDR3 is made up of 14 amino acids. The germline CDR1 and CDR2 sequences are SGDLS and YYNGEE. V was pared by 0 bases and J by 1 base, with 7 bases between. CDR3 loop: CASSVAGGNTEAFF. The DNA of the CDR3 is TGTGCCAGCAGCGTAGCGGGGGGGAACACTGAAGCTTTCTTT.

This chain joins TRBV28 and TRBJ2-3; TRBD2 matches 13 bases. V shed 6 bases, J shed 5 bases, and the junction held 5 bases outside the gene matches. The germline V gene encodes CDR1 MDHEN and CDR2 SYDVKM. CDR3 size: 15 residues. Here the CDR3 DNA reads TGTGCCAGCAGAGGGACTAGCGGGACGAGAGATACGCAGTATTTT. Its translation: CASRGTSGTRDTQYF. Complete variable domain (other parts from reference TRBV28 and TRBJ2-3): DVKVTQSSRYLVKRTGEKVFLECVQDMDHENMFWYRQDPGLGLRLIYFSYDVKMKEKGDIPEGYSVSREKKERFSLILESASTNQTSMYLCASRGTSGTRDTQYFGPGTRLTVL.

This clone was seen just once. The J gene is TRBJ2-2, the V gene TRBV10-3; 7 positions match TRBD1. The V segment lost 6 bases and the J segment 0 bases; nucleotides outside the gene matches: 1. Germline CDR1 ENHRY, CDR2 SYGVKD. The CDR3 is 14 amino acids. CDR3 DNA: TGTGCCATCAGGCAGGGGGCGAACACCGGGGAGCTGTTTTTT. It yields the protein CAIRQGANTGELFF.

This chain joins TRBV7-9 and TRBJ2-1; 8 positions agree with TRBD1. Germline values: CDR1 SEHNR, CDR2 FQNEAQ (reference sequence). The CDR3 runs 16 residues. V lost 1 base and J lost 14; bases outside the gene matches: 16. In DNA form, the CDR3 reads TGTGCCAGCAGCTTAGTTACAGGGGGACCCCGAGCGTTGAAGTTCTTC. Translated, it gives CASSLVTGGPRALKFF.

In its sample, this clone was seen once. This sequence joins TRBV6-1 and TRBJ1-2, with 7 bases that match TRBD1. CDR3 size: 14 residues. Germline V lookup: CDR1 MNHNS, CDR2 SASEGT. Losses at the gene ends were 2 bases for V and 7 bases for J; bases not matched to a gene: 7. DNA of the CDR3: TGTGCCAGCAGTGAACAGGGGGAGCTGTCTGGCTACACCTTC. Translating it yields CASSEQGELSGYTF.

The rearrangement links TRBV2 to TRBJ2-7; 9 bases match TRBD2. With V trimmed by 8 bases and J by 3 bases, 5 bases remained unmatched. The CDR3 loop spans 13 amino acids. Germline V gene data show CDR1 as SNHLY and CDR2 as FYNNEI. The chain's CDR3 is CASGLARLYEQYF. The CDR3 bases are TGTGCCAGCGGACTAGCGCGACTCTACGAGCAGTACTTC.